This is a list of T cell receptor beta chains from one sample in a study of cytomegalovirus exposure and HLA in healthy donors. Using immunoSEQ multiplex PCR, the repertoire was profiled, and TCRdb retains in-frame clones only, with some absent. The sample carries 60,000 or so clones, roughly 74% recorded once. The sequencing sample was made of PBMCs. The receptors were gathered from a man aged 40-49 years in good health and CMV-seropositive. The CDR3 runs from the conserved cysteine through the conserved F or W. A D gene is named only where the DNA matches it firmly. Clone size is given for some rows only: seen once, a few or many times, or a class if the clone is expanded.

V,J,length,D,size,DNA,CDR3
TRBV7-9,TRBJ2-7,13,TRBD2,few,TGTGCCAGCAGCTTAGGGATAGCGGGCGAGCAGTACTTC,CASSLGIAGEQYF
TRBV7-2,TRBJ2-7,15,TRBD1,NA,TGTGCCAGCAGCTTCATGACAGGGCTTCTGGGCGAGCAGTACTTC,CASSFMTGLLGEQYF
TRBV5-8,TRBJ2-7,15,TRBD2,NA,TGTGCCAGCACCGATGTGGGGGAGGGCTCCTACGAGCAGTACTTC,CASTDVGEGSYEQYF
TRBV2,TRBJ2-5,15,TRBD2,few,TGTGCCAGCAGGCGACTAGCGGGGGGTGCAGAGACCCAGTACTTC,CASRRLAGGAETQYF
TRBV29-1,TRBJ2-1,17,TRBD1,NA,TGCAGCGTCCCCAAAACACGGGACAGCTTTTCCTACAATGAGCAGTTCTTC,CSVPKTRDSFSYNEQFF
TRBV2,TRBJ2-7,21,TRBD1,NA,TGTGCCAGCAACCCAGGGACAGGGGTTATATGGGGAACCTCGATTGACTACGAGCAGTACTTC,CASNPGTGVIWGTSIDYEQYF
TRBV5-1,TRBJ1-1,14,NA,NA,TGCGCCAGCAGCTTGGAAGCCGGTGGCACTGAAGCTTTCTTT,CASSLEAGGTEAFF
TRBV2,TRBJ1-1,16,TRBD1,once,TGTGCCAGCAGTGAACGACAGGGGGCGAAAGGACGTGAAGCTTTCTTT,CASSERQGAKGREAFF
TRBV11-2,TRBJ2-3,13,NA,NA,TGTGCCAGCAGCACCGGGGGCACAGATACGCAGTATTTT,CASSTGGTDTQYF
TRBV28,TRBJ2-1,16,TRBD2,NA,TGTGCCAGCAGTCCGGAAGCGGGGGGGTTCTACAATGAGCAGTTCTTC,CASSPEAGGFYNEQFF
TRBV6-6,TRBJ1-4,14,TRBD1,NA,TGTGCCAGCAGGGAGGGACAGGGGAAGGAAAAACTGTTTTTT,CASREGQGKEKLFF
TRBV4-3,TRBJ2-7,14,NA,NA,TGCGCCAGCAGCCTGGGCAGGGGTTCTTGGGAGCAGTACTTC,CASSLGRGSWEQYF
TRBV2,TRBJ2-7,16,NA,NA,TGTGCCAGCAGTGAAGATGCCGGGACTCCCCTTCCCGAGCAGTACTTC,CASSEDAGTPLPEQYF
TRBV6-1,TRBJ2-5,16,TRBD1,NA,TGTGCCAGCAGTGATTATTTTGCAGGGGGAAGGGAGACCCAGTACTTC,CASSDYFAGGRETQYF
TRBV4-1,TRBJ1-2,15,NA,NA,TGCGCCAGCAGGGCAGATTCCCTAGCTAACTATGGCTACACCTTC,CASRADSLANYGYTF
TRBV7-8,TRBJ2-7,15,TRBD1,NA,TGTGCCAGCAGCTTATACCGGGACAGCTCCTACGAGCAGTACTTC,CASSLYRDSSYEQYF
TRBV19,TRBJ1-2,14,NA,NA,TGTGCCAGTAGTATCTCGGTTGCTAACTATGGCTACACCTTC,CASSISVANYGYTF
TRBV6-5,TRBJ2-4,13,TRBD2,once,TGTGCCAGCTCTCGGGGGGGCCGGAACATTCAGTACTTC,CASSRGGRNIQYF
TRBV6-1,TRBJ1-3,12,NA,NA,TGTGCCACAGTGTTCTCTGGAAACACCATATATTTT,CATVFSGNTIYF
TRBV19,TRBJ2-5,12,NA,few,TGTGCCAGCCGGAGGGGTCAAGAGACCCAGTACTTC,CASRRGQETQYF
TRBV2,TRBJ1-2,14,TRBD1,NA,TGTGCCAGCAGTGTACAGGGGGCGAGTCTTGGCTACACCTTC,CASSVQGASLGYTF
TRBV7-3,TRBJ2-2,15,NA,NA,TGTGCCAGCAGCCCTCAGGGGTTTGACACCGGGGAGCTGTTTTTT,CASSPQGFDTGELFF
TRBV10-3,TRBJ2-5,13,TRBD1,NA,TGTGCCATCAGTGAGACAGGGGGTGAGACCCAGTACTTC,CAISETGGETQYF
TRBV19,TRBJ1-5,12,NA,NA,TGTGCCAGTAGTCTGAGGAACCAGCCCCAGCATTTT,CASSLRNQPQHF
TRBV6-5,TRBJ2-7,14,NA,NA,TGTGCCAGCAGCTTAAACAGGGAATCCTACGAGCAGTACTTC,CASSLNRESYEQYF
TRBV30,TRBJ2-5,15,TRBD2,few,TGTGCCTGGAGGGCGGTAAGCGGGGGGACAGAGACCCAGTACTTC,CAWRAVSGGTETQYF
TRBV15,TRBJ2-1,15,TRBD2,few,TGTGCCACCAGCAGACTAGCGGGGGAGTACAATGAGCAGTTCTTC,CATSRLAGEYNEQFF
TRBV5-1,TRBJ1-2,15,TRBD1,NA,TGCGCCAGCAGCTGGGTCCCCAGGACAGGGTCTGGCTACACCTTC,CASSWVPRTGSGYTF
TRBV27,TRBJ2-7,14,TRBD1,NA,TGTGCCAGCAGTTTAGGCTCAGGGGGCCACGAGCAGTACTTC,CASSLGSGGHEQYF
TRBV7-9,TRBJ1-1,16,TRBD1,once,TGTGCCAGCAGCTTAGAGGGCTTGACAGGGGAGACTGAAGCTTTCTTT,CASSLEGLTGETEAFF
TRBV15,TRBJ1-3,14,NA,NA,TGTGCCACCAGCAGAGATCGTCTAACAGACACCATATATTTT,CATSRDRLTDTIYF
TRBV4-3,TRBJ2-5,15,NA,few,TGCGCCAGCAGCCAGGAAACTAGTCCGGGAGAGACCCAGTACTTC,CASSQETSPGETQYF
TRBV7-8,TRBJ2-7,14,TRBD1,few,TGTGCCAGCAGCCCAGACAGGGACAGGTACGAGCAGTACTTC,CASSPDRDRYEQYF
TRBV7-2,TRBJ2-1,14,NA,NA,TGTGCCAGCAGCTTTTCGGGGGGCCAGAATGAGCAGTTCTTC,CASSFSGGQNEQFF
TRBV29-1,TRBJ1-1,12,NA,NA,TGCAGCGTTGGTGGACACCGGGTTGAAGCTTTCTTT,CSVGGHRVEAFF
TRBV7-2,TRBJ2-3,17,TRBD2,NA,TGTGCCAGCAGCTTAGCATATAGCGGGGGGGCTGCAGATACGCAGTATTTT,CASSLAYSGGAADTQYF
TRBV6-1,TRBJ1-5,16,NA,once,TGTGCCAGCAGTGCGCGAGTTTCCCCCACCGATCAGCCCCAGCATTTT,CASSARVSPTDQPQHF
TRBV7-9,TRBJ1-1,15,NA,NA,TGTGCCAGCAGCTTAGCGCAGGGCATGAACACTGAAGCTTTCTTT,CASSLAQGMNTEAFF
TRBV5-1,TRBJ2-7,14,TRBD2,NA,TGCGCCAGCAGCTTGGGGGCGGGGGGGTACGAGCAGTACTTC,CASSLGAGGYEQYF
TRBV6-5,TRBJ2-7,13,TRBD1,NA,TGTGCCAGCAGGAGGGACAGAGGCTACGAGCAGTACTTC,CASRRDRGYEQYF
TRBV7-2,TRBJ1-6,17,NA,NA,TGTGCCAGCAGCTCTCATCCTTTTGCGGACAGCAATTCACCCCTCCACTTT,CASSSHPFADSNSPLHF
TRBV18,TRBJ1-5,16,TRBD1,NA,TGTGCCAGCTCACCTATACGACAGGGGGGAGATCAGCCCCAGCATTTT,CASSPIRQGGDQPQHF
TRBV19,TRBJ2-7,14,TRBD1,NA,TGTGCCAGTAGCCTCGGACAGGGAGCCTACGAGCAGTACTTC,CASSLGQGAYEQYF
TRBV29-1,TRBJ2-3,14,TRBD1,NA,TGCAGCGTTCGGAGGCAGGGGGCTACAGATACGCAGTATTTT,CSVRRQGATDTQYF
TRBV21-1,TRBJ1-4,15,NA,NA,TGTGCCAGCAGCGAACCGGGACTGACTAATGAAAAACTGTTTTTT,CASSEPGLTNEKLFF
TRBV7-8,TRBJ1-1,13,NA,NA,TGTGCCAGCAGCTTCTACGGGAACACTGAAGCTTTCTTT,CASSFYGNTEAFF
TRBV4-2,TRBJ1-6,13,NA,once,TGTGCCAGCAGCCTCGGGGGGGATTCACCCCTCCACTTT,CASSLGGDSPLHF
TRBV5-1,TRBJ2-6,15,TRBD2,NA,TGCGCCAGCACCATGGGGGGGGCTGGGGCCAACGTCCTGACTTTC,CASTMGGAGANVLTF
TRBV6-1,TRBJ1-6,14,NA,NA,TGTGCCAGCCGCCAGGAGGACTATAATTCACCCCTCCACTTT,CASRQEDYNSPLHF
TRBV7-9,TRBJ1-2,12,TRBD1,NA,TGTGCCAGCAGCCCTACAGGGGTTGGCTACACCTTC,CASSPTGVGYTF
TRBV30,TRBJ1-1,15,NA,once,TGTGCCTGGAGCCCCCCCCGGACAGCGAAGACTGAAGCTTTCTTT,CAWSPPRTAKTEAFF
TRBV4-2,TRBJ1-2,15,NA,NA,TGTGCCAGCAGCCAAGATAAGAACAGAAACTATGGCTACACCTTC,CASSQDKNRNYGYTF
TRBV9,TRBJ1-4,17,NA,NA,TGTGCCAGCAGCGCCAGACAGTTCGGAGAATCTAATGAAAAACTGTTTTTT,CASSARQFGESNEKLFF
TRBV30,TRBJ1-2,18,TRBD1,NA,TGTGCCTGGAGTGTTACCCGAAGGACAGGGGGCAGGGACTATGGCTACACCTTC,CAWSVTRRTGGRDYGYTF
TRBV7-9,TRBJ2-7,14,TRBD1,NA,TGTGCCAGCAGCTTGGGATACAGGGGCAGCGAGCAGTACTTC,CASSLGYRGSEQYF